A selection of T cell receptor beta chains follows, all from one sample in a study of blood T cell repertoires in COVID-19. The table came from immunoSEQ multiplex PCR; TCRdb's copy has only in-frame clones and leaves some out. The data contain about 110,000 clones, around 92% of them singletons. The sample taken for sequencing was peripheral blood. Receptors were obtained from a man in his forties with active or convalescent COVID-19. CDR3s include the opening cysteine and the closing phenylalanine or tryptophan. A D gene is named only where the DNA matches it firmly. Size is omitted from some rows. Given values are once, few, many or a class for expanded clones.

v_gene	d_gene	j_gene	abundance	CDR3nt	CDR3aa
TRBV9	TRBD1	TRBJ1-1	-	TGTGCCAGCAGCGGGGACAGGTATGGGACTGAAGCTTTCTTT	CASSGDRYGTEAFF
TRBV29-1	TRBD2	TRBJ2-7	-	TGCAGCGTTGAAGTTGCGGGAGCCGACGAGCAGTACTTC	CSVEVAGADEQYF
TRBV24-1	TRBD1	TRBJ1-2	-	TGTGCCACCAGTGAACGGACAGGGGGTGGCTACACCTTC	CATSERTGGGYTF
TRBV27	-	TRBJ2-3	-	TGTGCCAGCAGTTTACATTTGGGGGCCTCCACAGATACGCAGTATTTT	CASSLHLGASTDTQYF
TRBV28	TRBD1	TRBJ1-2	once	TGTGCCAGCAGTTCAAAGGGGGCCTTCAACTATGGCTACACCTTC	CASSSKGAFNYGYTF
TRBV6-5	-	TRBJ2-1	-	TGTGCCAGCAGTCTCGAGGGATATGAGCAGTTCTTC	CASSLEGYEQFF
TRBV6-4	-	TRBJ2-7	-	TGTGCCAGCAGTGACCCCCGGGACTCATCCTACGAGCAGTACTTC	CASSDPRDSSYEQYF
TRBV6-6	TRBD1	TRBJ1-5	-	TGTGCCAGCAGTTCCAGACAGGGGATGAGCAATCAGCCCCAGCATTTT	CASSSRQGMSNQPQHF
TRBV5-6	-	TRBJ1-3	-	TGTGCCAGCAGCCCCGCCTATGCTGGAAACACCATATATTTT	CASSPAYAGNTIYF
TRBV30	-	TRBJ2-7	-	TGTGCCGGGGGGGGCGACTCCTACGAGCAGTACTTC	CAGGGDSYEQYF
TRBV14	TRBD1	TRBJ1-1	-	TGTGCCAGCAGCCAAGATTATTCATCAGGGGGTTATGGGGCTTTCTTT	CASSQDYSSGGYGAFF